These 30 T cell receptor beta chains share one sample of origin, sequenced in a study of shared clonotypes between healthy human individuals. Measured with immunoSEQ multiplex PCR; TCRdb has only the in-frame clones, and not every one. The sample holds about 490,000 clones, 76% seen once. Material: PBMCs. These receptor sequences come from a woman in her forties in good health. Some clones in this sample may be carry-over from other donors' samples.

The chain uses TRBV18 and TRBJ1-5; 10 bases align to TRBD1. This CDR3 contains 15 residues. Unmatched junction bases numbered 3, after V lost 3 bases and J lost 4 bases. Germline V gives CDR1 KGHSH, CDR2 LQKENI. CDR3 DNA: TGTGCCAGCTCACCCGGGACAGGGGCAAATCAGCCCCAGCATTTT. Amino acid sequence: CASSPGTGANQPQHF.

The rearrangement joins TRBV10-2 to TRBJ2-5; D is uncertain. V dropped 7 bases and J dropped 2 bases, with 11 bases sitting between them. This CDR3 contains 13 residues. Germline V lookup: CDR1 WSHSY, CDR2 SAAADI. The CDR3 DNA sequence: TGCGCCAGCACGCGTAGACCACAAGAGACCCAGTACTTC. Protein product: CASTRRPQETQYF.

The V and J genes are TRBV11-1 and TRBJ1-1, with a possible D match to TRBD1 (6 bases). With 5 bases removed from V and 5 bases from J, the gap between germline ends came to 15 bases. The CDR3 runs 14 residues. CDR1 is SGHAT and CDR2 is FQDESV in the germline V gene (reference sequence). CDR3 region: CASSQRITGTEAFF. In DNA, the CDR3 is TGTGCCAGCAGCCAGCGAATTACAGGGACTGAAGCTTTCTTT.

The V gene is TRBV7-9, the J gene TRBJ2-2, with 10 nucleotides matching TRBD2. Germline CDR1 SEHNR, CDR2 FQNEAQ (reference sequence). Trimming took 1 base from V and 5 from J; bases not matched to a gene: 7. This CDR3 region has 17 residues. The CDR3 sequence is CASSLGAGGPVTGELFF. CDR3 sequence (DNA): TGTGCCAGCAGCTTAGGAGCGGGAGGGCCGGTGACCGGGGAGCTGTTTTTT.

This clone came up once. The chain recombines TRBV19 with TRBJ1-2, with no clear D. Trimming removed 6 bases from V and 3 bases from J, with 14 bases in between. This CDR3 has 14 amino acids. CDR1 and CDR2 (germline): LNHDA, SQIVND (reference sequence). The CDR3 loop reads CASSPYREDYGYTF. Here the CDR3 DNA reads TGTGCCAGTAGCCCCTACCGGGAGGACTATGGCTACACCTTC.

This clone was seen ten or more times. The CDR3 DNA reads as TGCGCCAGCAGCTTGGCCCTGGACTTACCTGGGGACCAGTACTTC. The encoded protein is CASSLALDLPGDQYF. V is TRBV5-1 and J is TRBJ2-5; possible D gene TRBD2, 5 bases. Trimming pared 0 bases from V and 10 bases from J, leaving 19 bases between. CDR3 length: 15 residues. CDR1 and CDR2 from the germline V gene are SGHRS and YFSETQ.

The gene calls are TRBV28 and TRBJ2-3; the match to TRBD2 covers 10 bases. The trim removed 3 bases at V and 6 bases at J, leaving 9 bases unmatched. This CDR3 contains 16 residues. Germline V CDR1 and CDR2: MDHEN, SYDVKM. The CDR3 sequence: CASSFPGTSAPDTQYF. The CDR3 DNA reads TGTGCCAGCAGTTTCCCGGGGACTAGCGCTCCCGATACGCAGTATTTT.

This CDR3 is CASSRQPNTEAFF. In DNA form, the CDR3 reads TGTGCCAGCAGTCGCCAACCTAACACTGAAGCTTTCTTT. V usage is TRBV7-3 and J usage is TRBJ1-1; no clear D gene. This CDR3 has 13 residues. V shed 6 bases and J shed 2 bases, with 10 bases lying between them. CDR1 and CDR2 from the germline V gene are SGHTA and FQGTGA.

The chain employs TRBV7-9 and TRBJ1-4; no firm D call. The CDR3 is 15 residues long. The germline V gene encodes CDR1 SEHNR and CDR2 FQNEAQ (reference sequence). Trimming pared 2 bases from V and 8 bases from J, leaving 15 bases between. The CDR3 sequence is CASSLSFWFSEKLFF. The CDR3 nucleotides read TGTGCCAGCAGCTTATCTTTTTGGTTTTCGGAAAAACTGTTTTTT.

This chain connects TRBV15 to TRBJ2-3; TRBD2 is a possible D gene (6 bases). Germline V CDR1 and CDR2: LNHNV, YYDKDF (reference sequence). The CDR3 runs 16 residues. V was trimmed by 1 base and J by 4 bases, leaving 15 bases between them. The chain's CDR3 is CATSRGRGLRSDTQYF. The CDR3 nucleotides read TGTGCCACCAGCAGAGGACGGGGACTTAGGTCAGATACGCAGTATTTT.

V gene TRBV11-2 combines with J gene TRBJ2-7; D is uncertain. Trimming pared 1 base from V and 4 bases from J, leaving 8 bases between. The CDR3 is 13 amino acids. Per germline, CDR1 SGHAT and CDR2 FQNNGV. The CDR3 DNA sequence: TGTGCCAGCAGCTTAGTGCAGGTATACGAGCAGTACTTC. Encoded protein: CASSLVQVYEQYF.

The chain couples TRBV29-1 to TRBJ2-7; the D gene is possibly TRBD2 (7 bases). The CDR3 is 16 amino acids. Germline values: CDR1 SQVTM, CDR2 ANQGSEA. V dropped 1 base and J dropped 0 bases, with 16 bases sitting between them. The CDR3 DNA follows: TGCAGCGTTGAAGGTGTGTTGGCGGGGGCCTCCTACGAGCAGTACTTC. Protein: CSVEGVLAGASYEQYF.

V and J are TRBV5-6 and TRBJ2-3; 8 bases map to TRBD1. The trim removed 9 bases at V and 10 bases at J, leaving 10 bases unmatched. The germline CDR1 and CDR2 sequences are SGHDT and YYEEEE. This CDR3 region has 12 residues. DNA for the CDR3: TGTGCCAACCGAATTACGGACAGGGCGCAGTATTTT. Its protein is CANRITDRAQYF. The variable domain in full, with the rest retrieved from reference TRBV5-6 and TRBJ2-3, is DAGVTQSPTHLIKTRGQQVTLRCSPKSGHDTVSWYQQALGQGPQFIFQYYEEEERQRGNFPDRFSGHQFPNYSSELNVNALLLGDSALYLCANRITDRAQYFGPGTRLTVL.

The gene calls are TRBV5-1 and TRBJ2-7; D remains unclear. The CDR3 is made up of 15 amino acids. V lost 4 bases and J lost 1, with 15 bases in between. The germline V gene encodes CDR1 SGHRS and CDR2 YFSETQ. The CDR3 sequence: CASSPGRAPSYEQYF. The CDR3 DNA reads TGCGCCAGCAGCCCGGGTCGTGCCCCTTCCTACGAGCAGTACTTC.

The chain recombines TRBV7-6 with TRBJ2-2; 7 bases map to TRBD1. The ends lost 5 bases at V and 1 base at J; junction bases unmatched: 4. In germline, CDR1 is SGHVS, CDR2 FNYEAQ. This CDR3 region has 15 residues. In DNA form, the CDR3 reads TGTGCCAGCAGCACCCGACAGGGGAACACCGGGGAGCTGTTTTTT. The encoded protein is CASSTRQGNTGELFF.

The rearrangement links TRBV15 to TRBJ2-1; 8 bases match TRBD1. The length of the CDR3 is 15 residues. The V gene end was trimmed by 6 bases and the J gene end by 1 base; junction bases not matched to a gene: 5. Germline assignment: CDR1 LNHNV and CDR2 YYDKDF (reference sequence). This CDR3 is CATRTGVASYNEQFF. The CDR3 nucleotides read TGTGCCACCAGGACAGGGGTCGCGTCCTACAATGAGCAGTTCTTC.

The V and J genes are TRBV5-1 and TRBJ1-1; TRBD1 is a possible D gene (6 bases). Trimming stripped 4 bases from V and 0 bases from J, with 25 bases between. The CDR3 extends over 19 amino acids. Germline assignment: CDR1 SGHRS and CDR2 YFSETQ. DNA for the CDR3: TGCGCCAGCAGCCACGGCGGAGGGGGGACAACGGTCATGAACACTGAAGCTTTCTTT. It specifies CASSHGGGGTTVMNTEAFF.

The chain has TRBV7-3 and TRBJ2-5; TRBD1 might be the D (6 bases). Looked up from germline, CDR1 is SGHTA and CDR2 is FQGTGA. Trimming removed 2 bases at V and 5 bases at J, with 12 bases between. This CDR3 spans 14 amino acids. The CDR3 here is CASSLDPGEETQYF. Written as DNA, the CDR3 is TGTGCCAGCAGCTTAGATCCAGGGGAGGAGACCCAGTACTTC. Variable domain in full (rest from reference TRBV7-3 and TRBJ2-5): GAGVSQTPSNKVTEKGKYVELRCDPISGHTALYWYRQSLGQGPEFLIYFQGTGAADDSGLPNDRFFAVRPEGSVSTLKIQRTERGDSAVYLCASSLDPGEETQYFGPGTRLLVL.

The chain joins TRBV25-1 to TRBJ1-2; no firm D call. CDR1 is MGHDK, CDR2 SYGVNS, per germline. V was clipped by 2 bases and J by 7 bases, with 14 bases between them. CDR3 length equals 14 residues. The CDR3 loop reads CASSEGLTMRGYTF. As DNA, the CDR3 is TGTGCCAGCAGTGAAGGGCTAACTATGCGTGGCTACACCTTC.

This chain links TRBV11-3 with TRBJ2-5, with 8 bases that match TRBD1. Germline V CDR1 and CDR2: SGHNT, YENEEA. The CDR3 has 13 residues. The ends lost 5 bases at V and 5 bases at J; junction bases unmatched: 4. The CDR3 region is CASSATGVETQYF. The CDR3 coding sequence is TGTGCCAGCAGCGCGACAGGGGTCGAGACCCAGTACTTC.

This clone came up once. This chain links TRBV6-5 with TRBJ2-7; TRBD1 matches 8 bases. The CDR3 runs 14 residues. Trimming removed 5 bases from V and 6 bases from J; junction bases left unmatched: 9. The germline V gene has CDR1 MNHEY and CDR2 SVGAGI. The CDR3 nucleotides read TGTGCCAGCAGTGTGATACAGGGGGTTTCCGAGCAGTACTTC. Protein product: CASSVIQGVSEQYF.

The gene calls are TRBV18 and TRBJ2-1; D may be TRBD2 (5 bases). V was trimmed by 2 bases and J by 10 bases, leaving 12 bases between them. Germline CDR1 KGHSH, CDR2 LQKENI. The CDR3 sequence is 13 residues long. CDR3 region: CASSPGPTGEQFF. The CDR3 DNA sequence: TGTGCCAGCTCACCAGGGCCGACGGGGGAGCAGTTCTTC.

The V gene is TRBV30, the J gene TRBJ1-5, with no clear D. The CDR3 contains 14 residues. V was clipped by 0 bases and J by 0 bases, with 6 bases between them. Per the germline V gene, CDR1 is GTSNPN and CDR2 is SVGIG (reference sequence). This chain's CDR3 is CAWSVLNSNQPQHF. The CDR3 DNA reads TGTGCCTGGAGTGTGTTAAATAGCAATCAGCCCCAGCATTTT.

This clone has a single count. The V call is TRBV19, the J call TRBJ2-7; possibly TRBD1 for D (6 bases). V lost 6 bases and J lost 4, with 13 bases in between. In germline, CDR1 is LNHDA, CDR2 SQIVND (reference sequence). This CDR3 has 13 amino acids. This CDR3 is CASSLGHGYEQYF. CDR3 DNA: TGTGCCAGTAGCCTGGGACACGGATACGAGCAGTACTTC.

The chain employs TRBV19 and TRBJ2-3, with 7 bases matching TRBD1. The CDR3 loop spans 15 amino acids. Germline lookup yields CDR1 LNHDA and CDR2 SQIVND (reference sequence). J lost 2 bases, V lost 6 bases, and 8 bases had no gene match. CDR3 amino acids: CASSPLDRVTDTQYF. The CDR3 DNA sequence: TGTGCCAGTAGCCCTCTCGACAGGGTCACAGATACGCAGTATTTT.

The V and J genes are TRBV5-4 and TRBJ1-2; no clear D. This CDR3 contains 13 residues. Trimming stripped 6 bases from V and 4 bases from J, with 13 bases between. Germline V CDR1 and CDR2: SGHNT, YYREEE (reference sequence). The CDR3 region is CASTSAGIYGYTF. The CDR3 bases are TGTGCCAGCACCTCCGCAGGCATCTATGGCTACACCTTC.

V usage is TRBV11-2 and J usage is TRBJ2-1; 9 bases line up with TRBD2. V was clipped by 1 base and J by 6 bases; unmatched bases: 4. This CDR3 spans 15 amino acids. Germline loops: CDR1 SGHAT, CDR2 FQNNGV. CDR3 nucleotide sequence: TGTGCCAGCAGCTTAGTTGCGGGAGGGCCCAATGAGCAGTTCTTC. Amino acid sequence: CASSLVAGGPNEQFF.

This clone was seen just once. Other DNA variants within this sample encode the same CDR3. The CDR3 sequence: CASSLAGTPQETQYF. CDR3 in DNA: TGCGCCAGCAGCCTCGCCGGGACTCCTCAAGAGACCCAGTACTTC. The rearrangement links TRBV5-1 to TRBJ2-5; possible D gene TRBD2, 6 bases. This CDR3 spans 15 amino acids. The germline gives CDR1 SGHRS, CDR2 YFSETQ. V was cut by 4 bases and J by 2 bases, with 15 bases left in between.

The chain has TRBV25-1 and TRBJ2-3; 7 nucleotides line up with TRBD2. The V gene's germline CDR1 is MGHDK and CDR2 SYGVNS. Trimming at V came to 3 bases and at J to 2 bases, leaving 5 bases not matched to a gene. The CDR3 extends over 15 amino acids. The CDR3 bases are TGTGCCAGCAGTGACCCGGGACTAAACACAGATACGCAGTATTTT. It encodes CASSDPGLNTDTQYF.

In the case of this clone: This sample also contains other DNA sequences that code for the same CDR3. This chain connects TRBV9 to TRBJ2-3, with a tentative D call TRBD1 (6 bases). Germline values: CDR1 SGDLS, CDR2 YYNGEE. This CDR3 is built from 13 residues. V lost 6 bases and J 0 bases, leaving 8 bases between the germline ends. As DNA, the CDR3 is TGTGCCAGCACTAGGGGGAGCACAGATACGCAGTATTTT. Translated: CASTRGSTDTQYF.